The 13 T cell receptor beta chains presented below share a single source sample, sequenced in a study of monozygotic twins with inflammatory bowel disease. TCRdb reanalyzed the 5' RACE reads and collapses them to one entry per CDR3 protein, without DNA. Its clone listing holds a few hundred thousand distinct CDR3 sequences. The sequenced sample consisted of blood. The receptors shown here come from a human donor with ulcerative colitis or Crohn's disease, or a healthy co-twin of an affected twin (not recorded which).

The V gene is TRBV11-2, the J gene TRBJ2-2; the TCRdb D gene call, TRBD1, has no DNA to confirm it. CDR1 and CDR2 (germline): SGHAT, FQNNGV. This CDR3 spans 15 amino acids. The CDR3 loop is CASSPQGARTGELFF.

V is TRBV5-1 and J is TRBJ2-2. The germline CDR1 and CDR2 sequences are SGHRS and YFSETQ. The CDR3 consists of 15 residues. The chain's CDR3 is CASSRDQTGGGELFF.

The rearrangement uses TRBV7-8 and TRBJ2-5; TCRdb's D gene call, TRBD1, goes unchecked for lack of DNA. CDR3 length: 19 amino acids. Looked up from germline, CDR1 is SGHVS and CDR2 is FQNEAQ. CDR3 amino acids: CASSLTHRGMRLNQETQYF. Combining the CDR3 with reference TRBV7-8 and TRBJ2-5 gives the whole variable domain GAGVSQSPRYKVAKRGQDVALRCDPISGHVSLFWYQQALGQGPEFLTYFQNEAQLDKSGLPSDRFFAERPEGSVSTLKIQRTQQEDSAVYLCASSLTHRGMRLNQETQYFGPGTRLLVL.

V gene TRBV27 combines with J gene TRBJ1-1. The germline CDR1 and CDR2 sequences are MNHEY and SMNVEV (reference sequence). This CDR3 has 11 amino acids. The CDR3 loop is CASREGREAFF.

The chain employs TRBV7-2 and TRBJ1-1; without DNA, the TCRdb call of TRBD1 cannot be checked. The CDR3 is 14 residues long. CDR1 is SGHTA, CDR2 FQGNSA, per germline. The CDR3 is CASSSEGGRPEAFF.

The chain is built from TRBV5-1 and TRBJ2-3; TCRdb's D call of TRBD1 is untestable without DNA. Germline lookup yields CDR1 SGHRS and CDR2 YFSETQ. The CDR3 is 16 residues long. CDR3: CASSLATGGETDTQYF.

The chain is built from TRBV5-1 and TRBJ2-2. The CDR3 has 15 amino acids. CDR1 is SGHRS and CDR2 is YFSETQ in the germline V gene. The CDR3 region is CASSHVADGTGELFF. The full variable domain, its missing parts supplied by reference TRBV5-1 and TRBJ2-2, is KAGVTQTPRYLIKTRGQQVTLSCSPISGHRSVSWYQQTPGQGLQFLFEYFSETQRNKGNFPGRFSGRQFSNSRSEMNVSTLELGDSALYLCASSHVADGTGELFFGEGSRLTVL.

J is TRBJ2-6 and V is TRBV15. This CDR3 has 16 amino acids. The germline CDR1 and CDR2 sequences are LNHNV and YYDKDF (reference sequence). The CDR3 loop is CATSLRGSYGANVLTF.

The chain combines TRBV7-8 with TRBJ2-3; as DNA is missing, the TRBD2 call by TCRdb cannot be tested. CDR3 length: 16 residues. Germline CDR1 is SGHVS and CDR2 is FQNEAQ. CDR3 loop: CASSQTSRRAGDTQYF.

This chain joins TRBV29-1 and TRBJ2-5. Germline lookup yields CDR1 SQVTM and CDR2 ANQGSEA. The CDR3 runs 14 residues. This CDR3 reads CSVGVWGSQETQYF. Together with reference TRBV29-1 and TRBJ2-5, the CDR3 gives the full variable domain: SAVISQKPSRDICQRGTSLTIQCQVDSQVTMMFWYRQQPGQSLTLIATANQGSEATYESGFVIDKFPISRPNLTFSTLTVSNMSPEDSSIYLCSVGVWGSQETQYFGPGTRLLVL.

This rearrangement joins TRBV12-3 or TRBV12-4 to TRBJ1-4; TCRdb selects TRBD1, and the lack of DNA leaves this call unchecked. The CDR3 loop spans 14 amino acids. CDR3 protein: CASSPSRGGEKLFF.

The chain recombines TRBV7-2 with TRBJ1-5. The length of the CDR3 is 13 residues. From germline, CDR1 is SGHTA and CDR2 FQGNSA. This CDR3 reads CASSYSIDQPQHF.

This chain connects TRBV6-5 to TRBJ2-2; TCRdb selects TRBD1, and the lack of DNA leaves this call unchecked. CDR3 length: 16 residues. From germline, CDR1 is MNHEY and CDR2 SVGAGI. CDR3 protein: CASSYLGQGNTGELFF.